A selection of T cell receptor beta chains follows, all from one sample in a study of T cells after yellow fever vaccination. TCRdb fed the 5' RACE reads into MiXCR, producing one record per CDR3 protein. This table holds 200,000 to 300,000 distinct CDR3 sequences, over 6.5% found once. The starting material was CD4+ T cells sorted from PBMCs, obtained on the day of the yellow fever booster vaccination. The receptors originated from a man aged 25 to 40 who received the YFV17D yellow fever vaccine. Both conserved end residues are part of each CDR3. D genes are given only for firm matches. Only some rows state a clone size, as once, few, many or a class for expanded clones.

>-|TRBV5-1|-|TRBJ2-1
TGCGCCAGCAGCTTGGACAGTAACTACAATGAGCAGTTCTTC
CASSLDSNYNEQFF
>-|TRBV6-2/TRBV6-3|few|TRBJ2-3
TGTGCCAGCAGTTACTCGCCAGGGGGGACAACAGATACGCAGTATTTT
CASSYSPGGTTDTQYF
>-|TRBV20-1|few|TRBJ1-5
TGCAGTGCTAGAGGCTCCAGGCAGCCCCAGCATTTT
CSARGSRQPQHF
>TRBD1|TRBV10-2|few|TRBJ1-2
TGCGCCAGCAGTGAGTCGACGCTCCGGACAGGGGGCAACTATGGCTACACCTTC
CASSESTLRTGGNYGYTF
>-|TRBV29-1|-|TRBJ2-1
TGCAGCGCGGGACATAATTACAATGAGCAGTTCTTC
CSAGHNYNEQFF
>TRBD1|TRBV7-2|few|TRBJ2-7
TGTGCCAGCAGCTCTAGGACAGGAATGACCTACGAGCAGTACTTC
CASSSRTGMTYEQYF
>-|TRBV27|many|TRBJ2-2
TGTGCCAGCAACCGGGCAGTCCTCGCGAACACCGGGGAGCTGTTTTTT
CASNRAVLANTGELFF
>-|TRBV18|few|TRBJ2-7
TGTGCCAGCTCTCCCGGGACCTCCGGCGGCTACGAGCAGTACTTC
CASSPGTSGGYEQYF
>-|TRBV20-1|many|TRBJ2-2
TGCAGTGCTAGAGATGGGTCTAGACAGAACACCGGGGAGCTGTTTTTT
CSARDGSRQNTGELFF
>-|TRBV28|many|TRBJ2-1
TGTGCCAGCAGTTTCTCTGGAGGGGGCAATGAGCAGTTCTTC
CASSFSGGGNEQFF
>-|TRBV15|many|TRBJ2-6
TGTGCCACCAGCAGAAGTCGATCTGGGGCCAACGTCCTGACTTTC
CATSRSRSGANVLTF
>TRBD2|TRBV20-1|-|TRBJ2-3
TGCTGTGCTAGGCCGACTAGCGGGAGGGCGGTCACAGATACGCAGTATTTT
CCARPTSGRAVTDTQYF
>TRBD1|TRBV30|-|TRBJ2-7
TGTGCCTGGAAGAGGACAGGGCGCTCCGAGCAGTACTTC
CAWKRTGRSEQYF
>TRBD2|TRBV5-1|-|TRBJ2-3
TGCGCCAGCAGCTACGGACTAGCGGGAGAAGGAGCGACGCAGTATTTT
CASSYGLAGEGATQYF
>TRBD2|TRBV10-3|many|TRBJ2-1
TGTGCCATCAGTGAGGGTAGCGGGAGTGATAACAATGAGCAGTTCTTC
CAISEGSGSDNNEQFF
>TRBD2|TRBV20-1|few|TRBJ2-1
TGCAGTGTCCCCCTTAACGGGGGGTCCTACAATGAGCAGTTCTTC
CSVPLNGGSYNEQFF
>-|TRBV20-1|few|TRBJ2-1
TGCAGCGGAATCGGCCGAGCCGATGAGCAGTTCTTC
CSGIGRADEQFF
>-|TRBV12-3/TRBV12-4|few|TRBJ1-6
TGTGCCAGCAGTTTTCAGGGGCGTAATTCACCCCTCCACTTT
CASSFQGRNSPLHF
>-|TRBV7-2|-|TRBJ2-7
TGTGCCAGCAGCTATGGCGGGGGCGAATCCTACGAGCAGTACTTC
CASSYGGGESYEQYF
>-|TRBV2|few|TRBJ1-1
TGTGCCAGCAAGACAACCTTACAGGGACACACTGAAGCTTTCTTT
CASKTTLQGHTEAFF
>-|TRBV11-3|many|TRBJ2-2
TGTGCCAGCAGCCAGGACCCAGGGAGAGGGGAGCTGTTTTTT
CASSQDPGRGELFF
>TRBD1|TRBV20-1|few|TRBJ1-1
TGCAGTGCTAGGGCAGGGGGTAGTGGGAACACTGAAGCTTTCTTT
CSARAGGSGNTEAFF
>TRBD1|TRBV30|few|TRBJ2-7
TGTGCCTGGACCCAGCCGGGACAGGGAACCTACGAGCAGTACTTC
CAWTQPGQGTYEQYF
>-|TRBV11-2|many|TRBJ2-4
TGTGCCAGCAGCCCTACCAGGGACATTCAGTACTTC
CASSPTRDIQYF
>-|TRBV6-2/TRBV6-3|-|TRBJ1-2
TGTGCCAGCACCTACAGGACGGAGGGTGGCTACACCTTC
CASTYRTEGGYTF
>-|TRBV27|many|TRBJ1-6
TGTGCCAGCAGCTTCCGGGACACTTCACCCCTCCACTTT
CASSFRDTSPLHF
>-|TRBV7-7|few|TRBJ2-1
TGTGCTAGCAGTCCCGCCGACTCCCTTCGAAGTGAGCAGTTCTTC
CASSPADSLRSEQFF
>TRBD2|TRBV18|many|TRBJ2-3
TGTGCCAGCTCACCACTTCCGACTAGCGGGATAGCTACGCAGTATTTT
CASSPLPTSGIATQYF
>-|TRBV5-1|-|TRBJ2-5
TGCGCCAGCCACAGATTCCAAGAGACCCAGTACTTC
CASHRFQETQYF
>-|TRBV5-1|-|TRBJ1-1
TGCGCCAGCAGCTTGGAGGGACTATGGGGGCTGAACACTGAAGCTTTCTTT
CASSLEGLWGLNTEAFF
>-|TRBV7-2|few|TRBJ2-5
TGTGCCAGCAGCTTGTCCAGGGCCCAAGAGACCCAGTACTTC
CASSLSRAQETQYF
>-|TRBV20-1|-|TRBJ2-3
TGCAGTGCGAAGTATGGTGGCACAGATACGCAGTATTTT
CSAKYGGTDTQYF
>TRBD2|TRBV20-1|-|TRBJ2-1
TGCAAAATAGCGGGAGGGAGAAATGAGCAGTTCTTC
CKIAGGRNEQFF
>TRBD1|TRBV5-6|-|TRBJ1-2
TGTGCCAGCAGCGAGAGGGGGCGCTTCTATGGCTACACCTTC
CASSERGRFYGYTF
>-|TRBV6-5|few|TRBJ1-4
TGTGCCAGCAGTACATCCCGGGCCGCTGAAAAACTGTTTTTT
CASSTSRAAEKLFF